The rows below give T cell receptor beta chains drawn from one sample of a study of T-cell reconstitution after alpha-beta-depleted transplantation in children. TCRdb reprocessed the PCR reads with MiXCR, giving one entry per CDR3 protein. The repertoire holds 450,000 to 550,000 distinct CDR3 sequences, 11% seen once, with 14% in the top ten. The input for sequencing was PBMCs, mostly from graft donor cells, taken 180 days after TCRalphabeta/CD19-depleted stem cell transplant. The receptors originated from a female patient aged 2-15 years who had a stem cell transplant for aplastic anemia, so the T cells may come from the graft donor. The CDR3 runs from the conserved cysteine through the conserved F or W. Fields, in order: clone size, CDR3 length, J gene, V gene, D gene, CDR3 protein, CDR3 DNA. The D gene is left open where the match is weak. Rows may omit the clone size; those that give it use once, few, many or a size class.

. 16 TRBJ2-2 TRBV28 TRBD2 CASSLTGLAVTGELFF TGTGCCAGCAGTTTGACGGGACTAGCAGTTACCGGGGAGCTGTTTTTT
few 16 TRBJ2-1 TRBV2 TRBD2 CASIKTSGSSYNEQFF TGTGCCAGCATCAAGACTAGCGGGAGCTCCTACAATGAGCAGTTCTTC
. 15 TRBJ2-3 TRBV20-1 TRBD2 CSARRGLAGTDTQYF TGCAGTGCTCGCCGAGGACTAGCGGGAACTGATACGCAGTATTTT
. 14 TRBJ2-7 TRBV3-1 . CASSQALSRNEQYF TGTGCCAGCAGCCAAGCATTATCTAGGAACGAGCAGTACTTC
few 16 TRBJ2-2 TRBV27 . CASSIKGGSRTGELFF TGTGCCAGCAGCATAAAGGGGGGGTCGAGAACCGGGGAGCTGTTTTTT
. 13 TRBJ1-1 TRBV6-1 . CASRPAMNTEAFF TGTGCCAGCAGGCCAGCCATGAACACTGAAGCTTTCTTT
. 12 TRBJ2-7 TRBV12-3/TRBV12-4 . CASSWTRYEQYF TGTGCCAGCAGTTGGACTCGCTACGAGCAGTACTTC
few 12 TRBJ1-1 TRBV12-3/TRBV12-4 . CASKDGYTEAFF TGTGCCAGCAAGGATGGGTACACTGAAGCTTTCTTT
few 16 TRBJ1-1 TRBV25-1 TRBD1 CASSELSGQGDDEAFF TGTGCCAGCAGTGAATTGTCCGGACAGGGGGACGATGAAGCTTTCTTT
. 16 TRBJ2-5 TRBV6-2/TRBV6-3 TRBD2 CASSEGLAYTPETQYF TGTGCCAGCAGCGAGGGACTAGCCTATACCCCAGAGACCCAGTACTTC
. 12 TRBJ2-5 TRBV4-2 . CASSQDFKTQYF TGTGCCAGCAGCCAAGATTTTAAGACCCAGTACTTC
few 13 TRBJ2-2 TRBV27 . CASSLPRLGELFF TGTGCCAGCAGTTTACCTCGACTAGGGGAGCTGTTTTTT
few 18 TRBJ2-2 TRBV6-2/TRBV6-3 . CASSTLRFPSQNTGELFF TGTGCCAGCAGCACACTCAGATTCCCCTCCCAGAACACCGGGGAGCTGTTTTTT
few 16 TRBJ2-1 TRBV4-2 . CASSQDGAGSWNEQFF TGTGCCAGCAGCCAAGATGGCGCAGGGTCTTGGAATGAGCAGTTCTTC
few 14 TRBJ1-4 TRBV10-3 TRBD1 CAISGDSTNEKLFF TGTGCCATCAGTGGGGACAGCACAAATGAAAAACTGTTTTTT
. 19 TRBJ2-6 TRBV7-2 TRBD2 CASSLASGLAGAGANVLTF TGTGCCAGCAGCTTAGCTTCGGGACTAGCGGGAGCCGGGGCCAACGTCCTGACTTTC
many 16 TRBJ2-7 TRBV27 TRBD2 CASSSKPGLAVYEQYF TGTGCCAGCAGTTCGAAGCCGGGACTAGCGGTTTACGAGCAGTACTTC
. 14 TRBJ2-3 TRBV19 . CASRRVGGGDTQYF TGTGCCAGTAGGCGGGTAGGGGGTGGGGATACGCAGTATTTT
few 16 TRBJ2-3 TRBV19 TRBD2 CASSPELAYSTDTQYF TGTGCCAGTAGTCCCGAACTAGCGTACAGCACAGATACGCAGTATTTT
few 18 TRBJ2-6 TRBV29-1 . CSVQRLRTGPSGANVLTF TGCAGCGTACAAAGACTGAGGACGGGCCCCTCTGGGGCCAACGTCCTGACTTTC
few 16 TRBJ1-5 TRBV7-2 . CASSLGDTGGNQPQHF TGTGCCAGCAGCTTGGGGGACACGGGAGGAAATCAGCCCCAGCATTTT
many 15 TRBJ2-1 TRBV9 TRBD1 CASSPRTGGYNEQFF TGTGCCAGCAGCCCCAGGACAGGGGGGTACAATGAGCAGTTCTTC
few 17 TRBJ2-2 TRBV6-5 TRBD1 CASSYSRGPRGTGELFF TGTGCCAGCAGTTACTCAAGGGGGCCCAGAGGGACCGGGGAGCTGTTTTTT
. 14 TRBJ2-5 TRBV12-3/TRBV12-4 TRBD2 CASSYGTRGETQYF TGTGCCAGCAGTTATGGGACTAGAGGAGAGACCCAGTACTTC
. 17 TRBJ2-2 TRBV20-1 TRBD1 CSARDSQGARTTGELFF TGCAGTGCTAGAGATAGTCAGGGGGCGCGTACCACCGGGGAGCTGTTTTTT
few 16 TRBJ1-5 TRBV4-1 . CASSQGSGPSNQPQHF TGCGCCAGCAGCCAAGGGAGTGGGCCTAGCAATCAGCCCCAGCATTTT
few 16 TRBJ2-5 TRBV6-1 TRBD1 CASSGGTGSKQETQYF TGTGCCAGCAGTGGTGGGACAGGGTCGAAACAAGAGACCCAGTACTTC
. 16 TRBJ1-4 TRBV7-2 TRBD1 CASSLAGTGGPRKLFF TGTGCCAGCAGCTTAGCTGGGACAGGGGGCCCTCGAAAACTGTTTTTT
. 12 TRBJ2-2 TRBV20-1 . CSLGSDTGELFF TGCAGCCTGGGGTCCGACACCGGGGAGCTGTTTTTT
. 16 TRBJ2-5 TRBV12-3/TRBV12-4 . CASSSGLTGHQETQYF TGTGCCAGCAGTTCTGGTTTGACAGGTCATCAAGAGACCCAGTACTTC
. 14 TRBJ2-2 TRBV7-2 . CASSQQGRAGELFF TGTGCCAGCAGCCAACAGGGGAGGGCCGGGGAGCTGTTTTTT
. 16 TRBJ2-2 TRBV4-1 . CASSQDVGLGTGELFF TGCGCCAGCAGCCAAGATGTGGGGCTGGGGACCGGGGAGCTGTTTTTT
few 14 TRBJ2-1 TRBV28 TRBD2 CASTVAGGFNEQFF TGTGCCAGCACCGTGGCGGGAGGGTTCAATGAGCAGTTCTTC
. 14 TRBJ2-3 TRBV12-3/TRBV12-4 . CASRDTPSFDTQYF TGTGCCAGCAGGGACACCCCTAGCTTTGATACGCAGTATTTT
few 13 TRBJ1-1 TRBV19 TRBD1 CASSARGGTEAFF TGTGCCAGTAGTGCCAGGGGGGGCACTGAAGCTTTCTTT
. 14 TRBJ1-2 TRBV5-1 . CASSPDDSLYGYTF TGCGCCAGCAGCCCCGATGACAGTCTCTATGGCTACACCTTC
. 17 TRBJ2-1 TRBV18 . CASSPPLQGGVYNEQFF TGTGCCAGCTCACCACCGTTGCAAGGGGGGGTCTACAATGAGCAGTTCTTC
. 18 TRBJ2-5 TRBV4-3 . CASSQDLSYRAPQETQYF TGCGCCAGCAGCCAAGATCTAAGTTATAGGGCCCCCCAAGAGACCCAGTACTTC
. 17 TRBJ2-1 TRBV28 TRBD2 CASIPRGTSGAYNEQFF TGTGCCAGCATCCCCCGGGGTACTAGCGGGGCCTACAATGAGCAGTTCTTC
. 15 TRBJ2-7 TRBV12-3/TRBV12-4 . CASSSRETLFYEQYF TGTGCCAGCAGTTCTCGGGAAACCCTCTTCTACGAGCAGTACTTC
. 15 TRBJ2-2 TRBV5-5 . CASSFPGLSTGELFF TGTGCCAGCAGCTTTCCGGGACTGTCCACCGGGGAGCTGTTTTTT
. 15 TRBJ2-3 TRBV6-1 . CASTPPGSGTDTQYF TGTGCCAGCACTCCCCCCGGGAGTGGCACAGATACGCAGTATTTT
few 14 TRBJ2-7 TRBV6-5 . CASSWDRRWYEQYF TGTGCCAGCAGTTGGGATCGCCGCTGGTACGAGCAGTACTTC
few 14 TRBJ2-1 TRBV9 . CASSVKWDRNEQFF TGTGCCAGCAGCGTAAAGTGGGATAGGAATGAGCAGTTCTTC
. 15 TRBJ2-7 TRBV28 . CASSLFRSPGDEQYF TGTGCCAGCAGTTTATTTCGATCCCCGGGCGACGAGCAGTACTTC
few 15 TRBJ1-5 TRBV12-3/TRBV12-4 . CASSFAKQGKQPQHF TGTGCCAGCAGTTTCGCCAAACAGGGAAAGCAGCCCCAGCATTTT
few 15 TRBJ2-1 TRBV27 TRBD2 CASSSEGRAVNEQFF TGTGCCAGCAGTTCCGAGGGGAGGGCCGTAAATGAGCAGTTCTTC
. 16 TRBJ2-7 TRBV13 . CASSIRAPLGLDEQYF TGTGCCAGCAGCATCAGGGCGCCGCTAGGCCTCGACGAGCAGTACTTC
. 18 TRBJ2-1 TRBV5-1 TRBD2 CASSLSLAGGPAYNEQFF TGCGCCAGCAGCTTGTCCCTAGCGGGAGGGCCGGCCTACAATGAGCAGTTCTTC
few 16 TRBJ1-2 TRBV7-2 . CASSLAGIGGSYGYTF TGTGCCAGCAGCTTAGCGGGGATCGGCGGGAGCTATGGCTACACCTTC